A single sample is the source of the 28 T cell receptor beta chains below, sequenced in a study of blood T cell repertoires in COVID-19. Produced via immunoSEQ multiplex PCR; TCRdb's table is partial and in-frame only. The sample lists 300,000 or so clones; about nine tenths were seen once. Input material: PBMCs or T cells enriched from blood (not recorded which). The receptor source for this set is a woman in her 50s who had been exposed to COVID-19.

The J gene is TRBJ2-7, the V gene TRBV7-8, with TRBD2 as a possible D gene (7 bases). CDR3 length: 16 amino acids. Germline lookup yields CDR1 SGHVS and CDR2 FQNEAQ. The germline V and J ends were trimmed by 2 bases and 0 bases, with 14 bases remaining between them. In nucleotides, the CDR3 is TGTGCCAGCAGCTTATTAGGGGGGGGTTACTCCTACGAGCAGTACTTC. Amino acids: CASSLLGGGYSYEQYF. Combining the CDR3 with reference TRBV7-8 and TRBJ2-7 gives the whole variable domain GAGVSQSPRYKVAKRGQDVALRCDPISGHVSLFWYQQALGQGPEFLTYFQNEAQLDKSGLPSDRFFAERPEGSVSTLKIQRTQQEDSAVYLCASSLLGGGYSYEQYFGPGTRLTVT.

The rearrangement uses TRBV7-6 and TRBJ2-7; 8 bases agree with TRBD1. V shed 5 bases and J 7 bases; nucleotides not matched to a gene: 10. Germline values: CDR1 SGHVS, CDR2 FNYEAQ. This CDR3 is 14 amino acids long. The CDR3 DNA reads as TGTGCCAGCAGCGTAGAAGACAGGGGTAGGGAGCAGTACTTC. It codes for CASSVEDRGREQYF.

The chain employs TRBV4-1 and TRBJ1-5; no definite D call. CDR3 length equals 15 residues. Trimming cost V 0 bases and J 6 bases, with 12 bases left between them. CDR1 and CDR2 from the germline V gene are MGHRA and YSYEKL. This CDR3 is CASSQDGRVGQPQHF. The CDR3 region has the DNA TGCGCCAGCAGCCAAGATGGGAGGGTAGGTCAGCCCCAGCATTTT.

This rearrangement joins TRBV19 to TRBJ1-2; TRBD1 is a possible D gene (6 bases). The CDR3 totals 14 residues. CDR1 is LNHDA and CDR2 is SQIVND in the germline V gene (reference sequence). Between the trimmed V and J ends, which lost 6 bases and 4 bases, there was a span of 15 bases. For the CDR3, the DNA is TGTGCCAGTAGCGTGGTACAGGGCACCTATGGCTACACCTTC. Translated: CASSVVQGTYGYTF. The whole variable domain, filled in from reference TRBV19 and TRBJ1-2, reads DGGITQSPKYLFRKEGQNVTLSCEQNLNHDAMYWYRQDPGQGLRLIYYSQIVNDFQKGDIAEGYSVSREKKESFPLTVTSAQKNPTAFYLCASSVVQGTYGYTFGSGTRLTVV.

CDR3 protein: CASSLGQSNSPLHF. For the CDR3, the DNA is TGTGCCAGTAGCCTGGGACAGAGTAATTCACCCCTCCACTTT. V is TRBV19 and J is TRBJ1-6; TRBD1 aligns across 7 bases. The CDR3 totals 14 residues. V dropped 6 bases and J dropped 6; count of bases not matched to a gene: 5. CDR1 LNHDA and CDR2 SQIVND come from the germline V gene (reference sequence).

The chain combines TRBV5-5 with TRBJ2-2, with a tentative D call TRBD1 (5 bases). Deletions cut 3 bases from V and 6 bases from J, with 18 bases between. In germline, CDR1 is SGHKS, CDR2 YYEKEE (reference sequence). This CDR3 comprises 16 residues. The CDR3, as DNA: TGTGCCAGCAGCTACACACTACTACAGGATCCCGGGGAGCTGTTTTTT. It translates to CASSYTLLQDPGELFF.

The rearrangement uses TRBV6-2 or TRBV6-3 and TRBJ2-3, with a tentative D call TRBD2 (6 bases). Trimming took off 2 bases at V and 5 bases at J, with 11 bases between the two ends. The CDR3 sequence is 14 residues long. The germline V gene has CDR1 MNHEY and CDR2 SVGEGT. Here the CDR3 reads CASSYLAGRDTQYF. The CDR3 DNA sequence: TGTGCCAGCAGTTACCTGGCGGGACGAGATACGCAGTATTTT.

The chain carries TRBV4-1 and TRBJ1-2, with TRBD1 as a possible D gene (6 bases). This CDR3 region has 16 residues. CDR1 is MGHRA, CDR2 YSYEKL, per germline. Trimming shortened V by 1 base and J by 8 bases, and 20 bases separated the two germline ends. CDR3 sequence: CASSQAVAGGWGGYTF. DNA for the CDR3: TGCGCCAGCAGCCAAGCGGTCGCGGGGGGCTGGGGCGGCTACACCTTC.

This sequence joins TRBV5-1 and TRBJ2-5; D may be TRBD2 (5 bases). Germline CDR1 is SGHRS and CDR2 is YFSETQ. There are 15 residues in the CDR3. Trimming pared 6 bases from V and 5 bases from J, leaving 20 bases between. The CDR3 nucleotides are TGCGCCAGCACCCCGGACTTTCGGCCCCGGGAGACCCAGTACTTC. Its protein product is CASTPDFRPRETQYF.

The chain is built from TRBV2 and TRBJ2-1, with TRBD1 identical over 8 bases. The CDR3 has 15 residues. Trimming cost V 0 bases and J 9 bases; bases outside gene matches: 7. Germline loops: CDR1 SNHLY, CDR2 FYNNEI. For the CDR3, the DNA is TGTGCCAGCAGTGAAGCCCCGGGACAGGTTCTTGAGCAGTTCTTC. Translation: CASSEAPGQVLEQFF.

V gene TRBV19 combines with J gene TRBJ1-5, with a tentative D call TRBD1 (5 bases). Germline V gene lookup returns CDR1 LNHDA and CDR2 SQIVND (reference sequence). The CDR3 has 16 amino acids. The ends were cut back, 11 bases at V and 0 bases at J, with 20 bases in the middle. The CDR3 loop is CAPGQGGPYSNQPQHF. In DNA, the CDR3 is TGTGCCCCCGGGCAGGGCGGCCCTTATAGCAATCAGCCCCAGCATTTT.

The V gene is TRBV7-9, the J gene TRBJ1-2; TRBD1 matches at 7 bases. The germline V gene encodes CDR1 SEHNR and CDR2 FQNEAQ (reference sequence). J lost 3 bases, V lost 5 bases, and 9 bases had no gene match. The CDR3 is made up of 15 amino acids. This chain's CDR3 is CASSIGTVVDYGYTF. The CDR3 DNA follows: TGTGCCAGCAGCATCGGGACAGTAGTTGACTATGGCTACACCTTC.

The chain uses TRBV18 and TRBJ2-2, with 7 bases matching TRBD1. The junction had 9 bases not matched to a gene; V was cut back by 4 bases and J by 4 bases. The CDR3 contains 16 residues. Germline V CDR1 and CDR2: KGHSH, LQKENI. In nucleotides, the CDR3 is TGTGCCAGCTCACGAGAACAACAGGGGATCACCGGGGAGCTGTTTTTT. Protein: CASSREQQGITGELFF. Full variable domain (outside the CDR3, taken from reference TRBV18 and TRBJ2-2): NAGVMQNPRHLVRRRGQEARLRCSPMKGHSHVYWYRQLPEEGLKFMVYLQKENIIDESGMPKERFSAEFPKEGPSILRIQQVVRGDSAAYFCASSREQQGITGELFFGEGSRLTVL.

The rearrangement joins TRBV6-5 to TRBJ2-3, with 7 bases fitting TRBD2. Trimming took 2 bases from V and 2 from J; bases not matched to a gene: 7. The CDR3 is 16 amino acids. The germline V gene encodes CDR1 MNHEY and CDR2 SVGAGI. Here the CDR3 DNA reads TGTGCCAGCAGTTACGGGCTGGGGGGGATCACAGATACGCAGTATTTT. Translated, it gives CASSYGLGGITDTQYF.

V and J are TRBV28 and TRBJ1-5; the match to TRBD1 covers 12 bases. Unmatched junction bases numbered 6, after V lost 6 bases and J lost 0 bases. Germline V gene sequence: CDR1 MDHEN, CDR2 SYDVKM. The CDR3 is 17 amino acids. The CDR3 protein is CASSPGQGANSNQPQHF. The CDR3 DNA reads TGTGCCAGCAGCCCGGGACAGGGGGCTAATAGCAATCAGCCCCAGCATTTT.

The chain uses TRBV6-5 and TRBJ1-4; D gene uncertain. Per the germline V gene, CDR1 is MNHEY and CDR2 is SVGAGI. The V gene lost 6 bases and the J gene lost 4 bases, with 15 bases spanning the gap. The CDR3 runs 15 residues. The CDR3 loop reads CASSERAHGNEKLFF. The CDR3 nucleotides are TGTGCCAGCAGCGAGAGGGCCCACGGTAATGAAAAACTGTTTTTT.

The V call is TRBV7-8, the J call TRBJ1-3; perhaps TRBD1 as D (5 bases). V lost 1 base to trimming and J lost 0 bases, with 19 bases between them. The CDR3 runs 19 residues. Germline CDR1 SGHVS, CDR2 FQNEAQ. The CDR3 region is CASSLGWTIGAGSGNTIYF. The CDR3 coding sequence is TGTGCCAGCAGCTTAGGGTGGACAATTGGCGCAGGCTCTGGAAACACCATATATTTT.

This chain connects TRBV5-8 to TRBJ1-1; D is undetermined. This CDR3 has 13 residues. The V end was cut by 5 bases, the J end by 0 bases, with 8 bases between. The V gene's germline CDR1 is SGHTS and CDR2 YDEGEE. The CDR3 sequence is CASRLGMNTEAFF. CDR3 in DNA: TGTGCCAGCAGGCTCGGGATGAACACTGAAGCTTTCTTT.

The chain joins TRBV5-6 to TRBJ1-2, with TRBD1 identical over 9 bases. This CDR3 contains 14 residues. Germline loops: CDR1 SGHDT, CDR2 YYEEEE. The J segment lost 5 bases and the V segment lost 4 bases, leaving 6 bases of the junction unmatched. The CDR3 here is CASSEGTGIYGYTF. DNA of the CDR3: TGTGCCAGCAGCGAAGGGACAGGGATTTATGGCTACACCTTC.

The V call is TRBV7-2, the J call TRBJ2-7, with D uncertain. CDR1 and CDR2 from the germline V gene are SGHTA and FQGNSA. V lost 5 bases to trimming and J lost 2 bases, with 16 bases between them. The CDR3 totals 15 residues. Here the CDR3 reads CASSPEAVITYEQYF. DNA for the CDR3: TGTGCCAGCAGCCCCGAGGCTGTTATAACCTACGAGCAGTACTTC. The whole variable domain, remainder taken from reference TRBV7-2 and TRBJ2-7, is GAGVSQSPSNKVTEKGKDVELRCDPISGHTALYWYRQSLGQGLEFLIYFQGNSAPDKSGLPSDRFSAERTGGSVSTLTIQRTQQEDSAVYLCASSPEAVITYEQYFGPGTRLTVT.

V usage is TRBV29-1 and J usage is TRBJ1-2, with 9 bases aligning to TRBD1. Germline V gene lookup returns CDR1 SQVTM and CDR2 ANQGSEA. This CDR3 is 13 amino acids long. Losses at the gene ends were 4 bases for V and 4 bases for J; bases not matched to a gene: 4. CDR3 bases: TGCAGCGTTGGTACAGGGGGCCTCTATGGCTACACCTTC. Its protein is CSVGTGGLYGYTF. Filled out from reference TRBV29-1 and TRBJ1-2, the complete variable domain reads SAVISQKPSRDICQRGTSLTIQCQVDSQVTMMFWYRQQPGQSLTLIATANQGSEATYESGFVIDKFPISRPNLTFSTLTVSNMSPEDSSIYLCSVGTGGLYGYTFGSGTRLTVV.

The chain is built from TRBV4-2 and TRBJ1-6; 10 bases are shared with TRBD1. Germline V gene data show CDR1 as LGHNA and CDR2 as YNFKEQ. The CDR3 consists of 15 residues. V lost 4 bases to trimming and J lost 10 bases; unmatched junction nucleotides: 7. CDR3 nucleotides: TGTGCCAGCAGCCCCCCGGGACAGGGGTACTCACCCCTCCACTTT. It yields the protein CASSPPGQGYSPLHF.

Concerning this clone: One end of the junction varies from germline; a read error may be responsible. The chain combines TRBV7-7 with TRBJ2-2, with D tentatively TRBD2 (6 bases). The germline CDR1 and CDR2 sequences are SSHAT and FNYEAQ (reference sequence). The CDR3 spans 16 residues. The CDR3 sequence is CASSPPGGLYTGELFF. DNA of the CDR3: TGTGCTAGCAGCCCGCCCGGGGGTCTTTACACCGGGGAGCTGTTTTTT.

The rearrangement links TRBV7-8 to TRBJ2-7; 7 bases match TRBD1. Germline CDR1 is SGHVS and CDR2 is FQNEAQ. CDR3 length: 14 amino acids. The trim removed 3 bases at V and 2 bases at J, leaving 4 bases unmatched. CDR3 amino acids: CASSFGTATYEQYF. The DNA for the CDR3 is TGTGCCAGCAGCTTCGGGACAGCAACCTACGAGCAGTACTTC.

Regarding this clone: This same CDR3 is encoded by further DNA sequences in the sample. The chain couples TRBV28 to TRBJ2-1, with D maybe TRBD2 (5 bases). The V gene's germline CDR1 is MDHEN and CDR2 SYDVKM. Between the trimmed V and J ends, which lost 6 bases and 0 bases, there was a span of 9 bases. The CDR3 runs 14 residues. The chain's CDR3 is CASSLRGSYNEQFF. As DNA, the CDR3 is TGTGCCAGCAGCCTTCGGGGCTCCTACAATGAGCAGTTCTTC.

The CDR3 nucleotides are TGTGCCAGCAGGTCCTCCGGACAGGGAGGATACGAGCAGTACTTC. This encodes CASRSSGQGGYEQYF. The genes are TRBV28 and TRBJ2-7; 8 bases align to TRBD1. This CDR3 contains 15 residues. Germline V gene lookup returns CDR1 MDHEN and CDR2 SYDVKM. V lost 6 bases and J lost 4; bases outside the gene matches: 11.

V usage is TRBV6-5 and J usage is TRBJ2-2; D is possibly TRBD1 (5 bases). This CDR3 is 13 amino acids long. Per germline, CDR1 MNHEY and CDR2 SVGAGI. Trimming left V 8 bases short and J 6 bases short, with 13 bases between. As DNA, the CDR3 is TGTGCCAGCTACAGGACGGGCGCCGGGGAGCTGTTTTTT. Its translation is CASYRTGAGELFF.

The chain combines TRBV19 with TRBJ1-5; 11 nucleotides align to TRBD1. V lost 8 bases, J lost 0 bases, and 3 bases stayed unmatched. The germline V gene has CDR1 LNHDA and CDR2 SQIVND (reference sequence). This CDR3 contains 15 residues. For the CDR3, the DNA is TGTGCCAGTTGGGACAGGGGGTATAGCAATCAGCCCCAGCATTTT. The encoded protein is CASWDRGYSNQPQHF.